This entry lists 4 T cell receptor beta chains sequenced from one sample in a study of HIV-infected patients and healthy controls. TCRdb recomputed calls from the 5' RACE reads with MiXCR, one row per CDR3 protein. Of about 18,000 distinct CDR3 sequences in the sample, 15% to 20% are singletons; the top ten hold around a third. Specimen: CD8+ T cells from blood. These receptor sequences come from a human donor in good health.

J is TRBJ1-2 and V is TRBV10-2; TRBD1 aligns across 7 bases. The CDR3 loop spans 14 amino acids. CDR1 WSHSY and CDR2 SAAADI come from the germline V gene. J lost 4 bases, V lost 2 bases, and 4 bases had no gene match. CDR3 DNA sequence: TGCGCCAGCAGTGAGAGGGGGCAGGGCTATGGCTACACCTTC. Its translation: CASSERGQGYGYTF.

This clonotype appeared many times. The chain recombines TRBV27 with TRBJ1-1; TRBD1 matches 7 bases. The germline V gene encodes CDR1 MNHEY and CDR2 SMNVEV (reference sequence). This CDR3 contains 13 residues. Unmatched junction bases numbered 7, after V lost 7 bases and J lost 5 bases. The CDR3 DNA is TGTGCCAGCAAGCCCCAGGGGGTGACTGAAGCTTTCTTT. It is translated as CASKPQGVTEAFF.

This clonotype is medium-sized in the sample. The chain couples TRBV6-2 or TRBV6-3 to TRBJ2-7, with TRBD1 matching 9 bases. Trimming removed 7 bases from V and 3 bases from J; junction bases left unmatched: 7. Germline CDR1 and CDR2: MNHEY and SVGEGT. This CDR3 region has 14 residues. CDR3 sequence reads: CASNPGQGSYEQYF. CDR3 sequence (DNA): TGTGCCAGCAACCCGGGACAGGGAAGCTACGAGCAGTACTTC.

This clonotype was seen many times. The chain has TRBV7-9 and TRBJ1-1, with 7 nucleotides matching TRBD1. The V and J ends lost 1 base and 11 bases, in that order; junction bases with no gene match: 13. Per the germline V gene, CDR1 is SEHNR and CDR2 is FQNEAQ (reference sequence). The CDR3 sequence is 15 residues long. The DNA for the CDR3 is TGTGCCAGCAGCTTAGATCAATTCAGGACAGGTGGGGCTTTCTTT. Residues: CASSLDQFRTGGAFF. Supplemented by reference TRBV7-9 and TRBJ1-1, the full variable domain reads DTGVSQNPRHKITKRGQNVTFRCDPISEHNRLYWYRQTLGQGPEFLTYFQNEAQLEKSRLLSDRFSAERPKGSFSTLEIQRTEQGDSAMYLCASSLDQFRTGGAFFGQGTRLTVV.